This T cell receptor (beta chain) was profiled in a study of blood T cell repertoires in COVID-19 (dated by TCRdb to about 2020). Broadly, across the study: Samples covering the acute and convalescent phases of COVID-19 were provided by collaborators in the United States, Italy and Spain. Sample metadata almost always included a de-identified subject ID, COVID-19 status, age in years and sex. Where available, HLA class I and class II types were taken from metadata supplied by the sample provider and were not determined by assay-based typing. The material from the prospective study consisted of cDNA or gDNA derived from T cells, B-cell-depleted T cells, or PBMCs. Deeply sampled blood TCRbeta repertoires from subjects exposed to, actively infected with, or recovered from COVID-19 were included in the dataset. The repertoires were released in a freely available public database meant as a resource for research on the immune response to SARS-CoV-2. Samples were obtained from the ongoing ImmuneRACE study (first 160 participants) and from roughly 1,300 subjects provided by 6 global collaborators. What the work shows at the level of the full study, not this receptor alone: How much clinical and demographic metadata was included differed by source and by participant, and the metadata was provided uncurated.

Germline trimming: 5 bases from V, 2 bases from J; junction bases outside gene matches: 7. Including cysteine and phenylalanine, the CDR3 has 16 amino acids. CDR3 DNA only is kept here, 48 bases in frame from base 1. Based on the germline V gene, the CDR1 and CDR2 sequences are LGHNT and FRNRAP. Each collaborating institution followed its own protocols to collect whole blood in K2EDTA tubes. For TCRbeta analysis, collaborators shipped samples as frozen whole blood, isolated PBMCs, or DNA extracted from either of those sample types. With respect to this clone: Its antigen remains undetermined. One base away there is no much larger clone; base qualities are not given.

TCRbeta CDR3 regions were amplified from genomic DNA by means of the immunoSEQ Assay, a bias-controlled multiplex PCR. In the paper's pipeline: The number of nucleated cells in each sample was estimated from the amplification of reference gene primers within the assay. Sequence reads were collapsed and filtered to measure the absolute abundance of every unique TCRbeta CDR3 rearrangement. For each sample, productive Simpson clonality was calculated as the square root of Simpson's diversity index over productive rearrangements. TCRdb retrieved this table from immuneACCESS and kept in-frame rearrangements only. Not all clones are present; in checked studies, unresolved V genes account for under half, and no reason is known for the remainder. V and J calls and clone size are those listed in that table; D and trimming were worked out from the DNA. In this sample the table shows 180,000 or so clones, roughly 90% of which occur a single time. 1.6% of the sample lies in the top ten.

Sequenced sample: peripheral blood. The chain is assembled from TRBV12-5 and TRBJ2-5, with 11 middle bases fitting TRBD2. The receptor comes from a man in his late teens or twenties with active or convalescent COVID-19. The CDR3 region: CASGAGTSGRQETQYF. In nucleotide form, the sequence is TGTGCTAGTGGTGCGGGGACTAGCGGAAGACAAGAGACCCAGTACTTC.